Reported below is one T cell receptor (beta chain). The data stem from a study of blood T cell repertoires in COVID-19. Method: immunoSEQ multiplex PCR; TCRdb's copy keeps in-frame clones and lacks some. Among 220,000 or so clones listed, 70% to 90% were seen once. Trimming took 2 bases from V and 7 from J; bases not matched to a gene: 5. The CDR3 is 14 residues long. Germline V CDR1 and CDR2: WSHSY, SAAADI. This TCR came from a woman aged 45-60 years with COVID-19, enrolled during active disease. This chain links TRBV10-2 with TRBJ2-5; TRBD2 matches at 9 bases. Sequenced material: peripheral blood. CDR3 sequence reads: CASSELAGKGTQYF. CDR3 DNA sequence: TGCGCCAGCAGTGAGCTAGCGGGGAAAGGGACCCAGTACTTC.